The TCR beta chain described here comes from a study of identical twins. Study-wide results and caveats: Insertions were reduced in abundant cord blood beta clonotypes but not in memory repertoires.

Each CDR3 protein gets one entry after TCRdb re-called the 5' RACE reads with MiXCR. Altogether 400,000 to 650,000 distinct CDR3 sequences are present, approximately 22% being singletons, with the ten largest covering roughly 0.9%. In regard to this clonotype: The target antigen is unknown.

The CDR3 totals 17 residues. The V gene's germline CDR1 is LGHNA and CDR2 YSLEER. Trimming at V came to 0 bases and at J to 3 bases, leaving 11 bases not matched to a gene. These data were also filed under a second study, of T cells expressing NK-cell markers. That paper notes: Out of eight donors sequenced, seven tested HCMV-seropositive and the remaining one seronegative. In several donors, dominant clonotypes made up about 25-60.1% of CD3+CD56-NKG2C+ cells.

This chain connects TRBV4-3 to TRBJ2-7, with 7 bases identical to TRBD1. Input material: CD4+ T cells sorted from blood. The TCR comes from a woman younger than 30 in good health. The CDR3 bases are TGCGCCAGCAGCCAAGACAGGCAGGGGGTAACGTACTACGAGCAGTACTTC. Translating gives CASSQDRQGVTYYEQYF.